This T cell receptor beta chain originates from a study of T cell responses to AZD1222 COVID-19 vaccine. Sequenced by immunoSEQ multiplex PCR; TCRdb stores in-frame clones only, minus some. Of some 130,000 clones in the sample, over 85% are singletons; the top ten hold 1.5% to 2%. Sequencing used peripheral blood, obtained on day 0 of AZD1222 vaccination. The TCR sequence derives from an adult in good health.

This CDR3 reads CASSEKGGQPQHF. The DNA for the CDR3 is TGTGCCAGCAGCGAGAAGGGTGGGCAGCCCCAGCATTTT. The chain uses TRBV14 and TRBJ1-5; D not certain. This CDR3 has 13 residues. From germline, CDR1 is SGHDN and CDR2 FVKESK. Trimming cost V 5 bases and J 7 bases, with 12 bases left between them.